The 18 T cell receptor beta chains below all came from one sample that was sequenced in a study of T cell responses to AZD1222 COVID-19 vaccine. Repertoires were generated with immunoSEQ multiplex PCR, while TCRdb's copy carries only in-frame clones and drops some. The profile shows around 120,000 clones, about 90% of them singletons. The sequencing here drew on peripheral blood, taken on day 0 of AZD1222 vaccination. The receptor source for this set is an adult in good health.

This chain uses TRBV11-3 with TRBJ1-1; D might be TRBD1 (6 bases). Germline-derived CDR1 and CDR2 are SGHNT and YENEEA. The V end lost 8 bases, the J end lost 4 bases, and 17 bases lay between the germline ends. The CDR3 is 14 residues long. CDR3 DNA sequence: TGTGCCAGCTCCCTAGGAGGAGGGGGCACTGAAGCTTTCTTT. It translates to CASSLGGGGTEAFF. Looking up the rest from reference TRBV11-3 and TRBJ1-1 gives the full variable domain: EAGVVQSPRYKIIEKKQPVAFWCNPISGHNTLYWYLQNLGQGPELLIRYENEEAVDDSQLPKDRFSAERLKGVDSTLKIQPAELGDSAVYLCASSLGGGGTEAFFGQGTRLTVV.

This chain uses TRBV7-3 with TRBJ1-2; no definite D call. Trimming shortened V by 5 bases and J by 4 bases, and 23 bases separated the two germline ends. Germline V gene sequence: CDR1 SGHTA, CDR2 FQGTGA. This CDR3 contains 17 residues. Written as DNA, the CDR3 is TGTGCCAGCAGCCCCTCAAGGGAGGCCGAGAGCCTCTATGGCTACACCTTC. It is translated as CASSPSREAESLYGYTF.

The chain couples TRBV28 to TRBJ1-5, with D tentatively TRBD1 (5 bases). This CDR3 is built from 14 residues. CDR1 and CDR2 from the germline V gene are MDHEN and SYDVKM. V was shortened by 6 bases and J by 3 bases, with 12 bases between the two germline ends. The CDR3 region is CASRGGRSNQPQHF. CDR3 bases: TGTGCCAGCAGGGGGGGACGGTCCAATCAGCCCCAGCATTTT.

The table lists this clone with a count of one. This chain connects TRBV21-1 to TRBJ2-7; the D call of TRBD2 is as the table states it, not checked on the DNA. TRBV21-1 is flagged as a pseudogene. CDR3 length: 15 amino acids. The chain's CDR3 is CASSEGCVHVHEQYF. CDR3 in DNA: TGTGCCAGCAGCGAAGGGTGCGTGCACGTCCACGAGCAGTACTTC.

The rearrangement joins TRBV28 to TRBJ1-2; 8 nucleotides match TRBD1. Trimming took 3 bases from V and 2 from J; bases not matched to a gene: 8. Germline CDR1 and CDR2: MDHEN and SYDVKM. This CDR3 is built from 16 residues. CDR3 sequence (DNA): TGTGCCAGCAGTTTGCCAGGGGGCTTATCGAACTATGGCTACACCTTC. It encodes CASSLPGGLSNYGYTF.

J is TRBJ1-3 and V is TRBV7-6; 7 positions match TRBD1. The CDR3 loop spans 14 amino acids. Germline loops: CDR1 SGHVS, CDR2 FNYEAQ. V shed 5 bases, J shed 2 bases, and the junction held 3 bases outside the gene matches. The CDR3 DNA is TGTGCCAGCAGCCCGCAGGGGGCTGGAAACACCATATATTTT. Protein: CASSPQGAGNTIYF. Looking up the rest from reference TRBV7-6 and TRBJ1-3 gives the full variable domain: GAGVSQSPRYKVTKRGQDVALRCDPISGHVSLYWYRQALGQGPEFLTYFNYEAQQDKSGLPNDRFSAERPEGSISTLTIQRTEQRDSAMYRCASSPQGAGNTIYFGEGSWLTVV.

The V gene is TRBV2, the J gene TRBJ1-1; D is unresolved. Trimming stripped 0 bases from V and 5 bases from J, with 10 bases between. This CDR3 is 14 amino acids long. Germline lookup yields CDR1 SNHLY and CDR2 FYNNEI. The CDR3 bases are TGTGCCAGCAGTGAAGCTAAGAGTTGGACTGAAGCTTTCTTT. Translating gives CASSEAKSWTEAFF.

The chain couples TRBV7-2 to TRBJ2-7; D not certain. Trimming left V 5 bases short and J 0 bases short, with 8 bases between. The germline gives CDR1 SGHTA, CDR2 FQGNSA. This CDR3 region has 13 residues. The CDR3 region is CASSPRSSYEQYF. The CDR3 coding sequence is TGTGCCAGCAGCCCGAGGAGCTCCTACGAGCAGTACTTC.

The chain uses TRBV29-1 and TRBJ2-4; 7 nucleotides line up with TRBD2. The V and J ends lost 5 bases and 8 bases, in that order; junction bases with no gene match: 9. This CDR3 is built from 13 residues. From germline, CDR1 is SQVTM and CDR2 ANQGSEA. For the CDR3, the DNA is TGCAGCGTTTGGGGGGGTAGAGAGGACATTCAGTACTTC. Translating it yields CSVWGGREDIQYF.

The gene calls are TRBV4-2 and TRBJ2-3, with 9 bases identical to TRBD2. The CDR3 consists of 15 residues. Germline V gene sequence: CDR1 LGHNA, CDR2 YNFKEQ. Trimming at V came to 3 bases and at J to 4 bases, leaving 5 bases not matched to a gene. The CDR3 spells CASSQGAGGPDTQYF. The CDR3 DNA reads TGTGCCAGCAGCCAGGGGGCGGGAGGGCCAGATACGCAGTATTTT.

The J gene is TRBJ2-1, the V gene TRBV6-5, with 9 nucleotides matching TRBD2. CDR3 length equals 16 residues. Germline values: CDR1 MNHEY, CDR2 SVGAGI. The V gene end was trimmed by 2 bases and the J gene end by 4 bases; junction bases not matched to a gene: 6. The CDR3 coding sequence is TGTGCCAGCAGTTACCCTTCTAGCGGGGATTACAATGAGCAGTTCTTC. Translation: CASSYPSSGDYNEQFF.

The V call is TRBV19, the J call TRBJ2-1; 7 nucleotides agree with TRBD1. V was clipped by 1 base and J by 14 bases; unmatched bases: 5. This CDR3 is built from 12 residues. Germline V lookup: CDR1 LNHDA, CDR2 SQIVND (reference sequence). CDR3: CASSIGNRGKFF. The DNA for the CDR3 is TGTGCCAGTAGTATAGGAAACAGGGGAAAGTTCTTC.

V usage is TRBV29-1 and J usage is TRBJ2-1; 9 bases fit TRBD2. The CDR3 spans 17 residues. Unmatched junction bases numbered 11, after V lost 5 bases and J lost 0 bases. Germline CDR1 is SQVTM and CDR2 is ANQGSEA. The CDR3 bases are TGCAGCGTTTTAGGTCGGACTAGCGCACACTCCTACAATGAGCAGTTCTTC. Residues: CSVLGRTSAHSYNEQFF.

In its sample, this clone was seen once. V is TRBV5-4 and J is TRBJ2-1, with TRBD2 matching 11 bases. Per the germline V gene, CDR1 is SGHNT and CDR2 is YYREEE (reference sequence). The junction had 5 bases not matched to a gene; V was cut back by 4 bases and J by 2 bases. The CDR3 totals 16 residues. This CDR3 reads CASSRGLADTYNEQFF. The CDR3 region has the DNA TGTGCCAGCAGCCGGGGACTAGCGGATACCTACAATGAGCAGTTCTTC.

The CDR3: CASSYLQAGNYGYTF. The CDR3, as DNA: TGTGCCAGCAGTTACCTCCAGGCAGGGAACTATGGCTACACCTTC. The J gene is TRBJ1-2, the V gene TRBV6-5; D is possibly TRBD1 (5 bases). Trimming pared 2 bases from V and 2 bases from J, leaving 12 bases between. The CDR3 is made up of 15 amino acids. Germline-derived CDR1 and CDR2 are MNHEY and SVGAGI.

The rearrangement links TRBV7-3 to TRBJ2-3, with TRBD2 identical over 11 bases. CDR3 size: 18 residues. V was clipped by 3 bases and J by 1 base; unmatched bases: 9. Per germline, CDR1 SGHTA and CDR2 FQGTGA. CDR3 region: CASSLGLADWGGTDTQYF. The CDR3 bases are TGTGCCAGCAGCTTGGGACTAGCGGACTGGGGAGGCACAGATACGCAGTATTTT.

This rearrangement joins TRBV24-1 to TRBJ2-5; 11 positions agree with TRBD2. After removal of 4 bases from V and 4 bases from J, the junction contained 4 bases not matched to a gene. CDR1 is KGHDR, CDR2 SFDVKD, per germline. CDR3 length: 15 amino acids. The CDR3, as DNA: TGTGCCACCAGTGACCATGGACTAGCGGGAGAGACCCAGTACTTC. As protein: CATSDHGLAGETQYF.

J is TRBJ1-5 and V is TRBV19; D not certain. V dropped 5 bases and J dropped 0 bases, with 17 bases sitting between them. Germline V gene data show CDR1 as LNHDA and CDR2 as SQIVND (reference sequence). There are 17 residues in the CDR3. CDR3 DNA sequence: TGTGCCAGTAGTTGGTGGGGAGGACGGTATAGCAATCAGCCCCAGCATTTT. Translated, it gives CASSWWGGRYSNQPQHF.